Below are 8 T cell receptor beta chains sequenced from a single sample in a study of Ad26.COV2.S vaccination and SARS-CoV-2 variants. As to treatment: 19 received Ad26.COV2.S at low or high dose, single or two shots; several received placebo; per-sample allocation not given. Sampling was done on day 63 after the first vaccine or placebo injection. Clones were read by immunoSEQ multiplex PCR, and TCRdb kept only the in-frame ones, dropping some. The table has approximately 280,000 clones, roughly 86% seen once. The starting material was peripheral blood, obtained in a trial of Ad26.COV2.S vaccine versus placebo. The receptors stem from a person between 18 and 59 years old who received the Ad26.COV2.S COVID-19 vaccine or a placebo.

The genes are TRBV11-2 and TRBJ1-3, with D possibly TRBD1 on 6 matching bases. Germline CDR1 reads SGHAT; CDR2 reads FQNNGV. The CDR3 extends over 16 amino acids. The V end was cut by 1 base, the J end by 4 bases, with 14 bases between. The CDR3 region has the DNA TGTGCCAGCAGCTTAGCCAGGGGAAGCGCCGGAAACACCATATATTTT. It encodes CASSLARGSAGNTIYF.

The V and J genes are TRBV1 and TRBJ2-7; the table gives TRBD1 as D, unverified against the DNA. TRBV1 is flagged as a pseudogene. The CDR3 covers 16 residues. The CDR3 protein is CTSSHDDKTGSYEQYF. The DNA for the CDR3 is TGCACCAGCAGCCACGACGACAAGACAGGCTCCTACGAGCAGTACTTC.

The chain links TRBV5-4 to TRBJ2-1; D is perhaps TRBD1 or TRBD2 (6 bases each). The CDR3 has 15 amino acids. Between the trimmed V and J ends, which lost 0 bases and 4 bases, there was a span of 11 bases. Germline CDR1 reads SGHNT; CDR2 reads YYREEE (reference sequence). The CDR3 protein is CASSLGAGQYNEQFF. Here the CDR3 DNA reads TGTGCCAGCAGCTTGGGTGCGGGACAATACAATGAGCAGTTCTTC.

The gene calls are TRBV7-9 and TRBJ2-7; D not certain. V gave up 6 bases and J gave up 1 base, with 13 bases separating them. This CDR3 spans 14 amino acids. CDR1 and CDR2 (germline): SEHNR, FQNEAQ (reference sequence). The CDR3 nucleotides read TGTGCCAGCAGGCTCGGGCAGGATTCCTACGAGCAGTACTTC. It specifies CASRLGQDSYEQYF.

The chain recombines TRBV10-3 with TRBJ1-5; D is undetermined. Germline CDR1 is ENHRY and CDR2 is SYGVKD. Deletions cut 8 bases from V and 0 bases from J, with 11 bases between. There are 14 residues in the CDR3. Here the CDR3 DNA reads TGTGCCATCGCCCAAGGATTTAGCAATCAGCCCCAGCATTTT. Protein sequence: CAIAQGFSNQPQHF.

In DNA form, the CDR3 reads TGTGCCAGCAGCTTGACGTTGAACACTGAAGCTTTCTTT. Its translation: CASSLTLNTEAFF. The chain recombines TRBV7-2 with TRBJ1-1; no definite D call. CDR1 SGHTA and CDR2 FQGNSA come from the germline V gene. The CDR3 runs to 13 residues. V lost 3 bases and J 0 bases, leaving 5 bases between the germline ends. The full variable domain, rest sourced from reference TRBV7-2 and TRBJ1-1, is GAGVSQSPSNKVTEKGKDVELRCDPISGHTALYWYRQSLGQGLEFLIYFQGNSAPDKSGLPSDRFSAERTGGSVSTLTIQRTQQEDSAVYLCASSLTLNTEAFFGQGTRLTVV.

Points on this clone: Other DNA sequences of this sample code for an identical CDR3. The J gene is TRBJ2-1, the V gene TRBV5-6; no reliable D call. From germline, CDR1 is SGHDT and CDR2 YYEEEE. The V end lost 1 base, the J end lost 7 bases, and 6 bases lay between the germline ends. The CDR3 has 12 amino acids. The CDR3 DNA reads TGTGCCAGCAGCTTGCTGGAGAATGAGCAGTTCTTC. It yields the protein CASSLLENEQFF.

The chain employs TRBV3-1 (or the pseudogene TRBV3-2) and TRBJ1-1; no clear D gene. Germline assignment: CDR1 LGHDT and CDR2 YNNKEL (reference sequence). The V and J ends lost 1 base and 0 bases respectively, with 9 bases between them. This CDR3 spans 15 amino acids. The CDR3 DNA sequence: TGTGCCAGCAGCCAAGGCCAGGCGGTGAACACTGAAGCTTTCTTT. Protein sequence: CASSQGQAVNTEAFF.